This TCR beta chain was observed in a study of cytomegalovirus exposure and HLA in healthy donors. This clone was recorded a few times. The germline V gene encodes CDR1 ENHRY and CDR2 SYGVKD. The length of the CDR3 is 14 residues. The V end was cut by 1 base, the J end by 5 bases, with 12 bases between. The PCR was carried out with 60 Vbeta primers and 13 Jbeta primers. Clones were read by immunoSEQ multiplex PCR, and TCRdb kept only the in-frame ones, dropping some. The top ten clones hold 0.7% to 0.95% of a sample with about 190,000 clones, approximately 78% of them seen once. What was sequenced was PBMCs. The clonotype comes from a woman under 30 in good health and CMV-seronegative. V is TRBV10-3 and J is TRBJ2-7; D is perhaps TRBD2 (5 bases). CDR3 sequence reads: CAISELEPSHEQYF. The CDR3 coding sequence is TGTGCCATCAGTGAGTTAGAACCTAGCCACGAGCAGTACTTC.